A selection of T cell receptor beta chains follows, all from one sample in a study of T cells in Graves' hyperthyroidism and ophthalmopathy. In TCRdb, the multiplex PCR reads were re-called with MiXCR into one record per CDR3 protein. The data hold around 530,000 distinct CDR3 sequences, with more than 15% observed a single time. The sample consisted of blood. The receptors originated from a woman between 18 and 29 years old with Graves' ophthalmopathy. The CDR3 runs from the conserved cysteine through the conserved F or W. The D gene is left open where the match is weak. Only part of the rows carry a size: once, few, many, or a class if the clone is expanded.

abundance,v_gene,d_gene,len,j_gene,CDR3nt,CDR3aa
many,TRBV18,-,12,TRBJ2-7,TGTGCCAGCTCACCCCAATCCTACGAGCAGTACTTC,CASSPQSYEQYF
-,TRBV2,TRBD1,12,TRBJ1-1,TGTGCCAGCTGGGACAGTTGGACTGAAGCTTTCTTT,CASWDSWTEAFF
many,TRBV2,TRBD2,14,TRBJ2-1,TGTGCCAGCAGAACTAGCGGCCCTTACAATGAGCAGTTCTTC,CASRTSGPYNEQFF
-,TRBV20-1,TRBD1,16,TRBJ1-1,TGCAGTGCTAGATGGGTTAACGGACAGGGGAACACTGAAGCTTTCTTT,CSARWVNGQGNTEAFF
many,TRBV4-3,-,15,TRBJ2-3,TGCGCCAGCAGCCCCGGAGGCGGGGCCACAGATACGCAGTATTTT,CASSPGGGATDTQYF
many,TRBV7-9,TRBD2,21,TRBJ2-3,TGTGCCAGCAGCTTCCTCCCTGTTGGTAGCGGGACCCGGGGTCGAGCAGATACGCAGTATTTT,CASSFLPVGSGTRGRADTQYF
many,TRBV5-1,TRBD2,17,TRBJ2-3,TGCGCCAGCAGCCGTCCAGAAGCGGGAGAAGGCACAGATACGCAGTATTTT,CASSRPEAGEGTDTQYF
many,TRBV30,-,13,TRBJ2-5,TGTGCCTGGGAGGAGGGCCATCAAGAGACCCAGTACTTC,CAWEEGHQETQYF
many,TRBV6-1,TRBD1,13,TRBJ1-1,TGTGCCAGCAGTCGACAGACAGGGTCTGAAGCTTTCTTT,CASSRQTGSEAFF
many,TRBV7-2,TRBD1,15,TRBJ2-5,TGTGCCAGCAGCTTTGGACAGGGGGCGTTGGAGACCCAGTACTTC,CASSFGQGALETQYF
-,TRBV6-2/TRBV6-3,TRBD1,16,TRBJ2-3,TGTGCCAGCAGTTACGGGGACAGGGACGGCACAGATACGCAGTATTTT,CASSYGDRDGTDTQYF
many,TRBV28,TRBD1,15,TRBJ2-2,TGTGCCAGCCAAGCTCCGGGACAGGAGACCGGGGAGCTGTTTTTT,CASQAPGQETGELFF
-,TRBV6-1,-,14,TRBJ1-3,TGTGCCAGCATGGGGCTAACGGCTGGAAACACCATATATTTT,CASMGLTAGNTIYF
many,TRBV6-2/TRBV6-3,-,13,TRBJ1-1,TGTGCCAGCAGTTACCGGCCGAACACTGAAGCTTTCTTT,CASSYRPNTEAFF
many,TRBV11-2,-,13,TRBJ1-1,TGTGCCAGCAGCGAACAAGGGGGACCTGAAGCTTTCTTT,CASSEQGGPEAFF
-,TRBV6-1,TRBD2,16,TRBJ2-3,TGTGCCAGCAGTGAGTCGACTAGCGGGAGGACAGATACGCAGTATTTT,CASSESTSGRTDTQYF
many,TRBV7-9,TRBD1,12,TRBJ2-7,TGTGCCATCCGGGACAGGGAAGGCGAGCAGTACTTC,CAIRDREGEQYF
few,TRBV10-3,-,15,TRBJ1-1,TGTGCCATCAGTGAGTCAAGGGTGAGGGACACTGGAGCTTTCTTT,CAISESRVRDTGAFF
many,TRBV20-1,TRBD2,15,TRBJ2-1,TGCAGTGCTAGAGTAAGGCTAGCGGCCTACAATGAGCAGTTCTTC,CSARVRLAAYNEQFF
few,TRBV5-4,-,14,TRBJ2-1,TGTGCCAGCAGCTTGTTTTCAGGGATCAATGAGCAGTTCTTC,CASSLFSGINEQFF
many,TRBV6-5,-,15,TRBJ2-7,TGTGCCAGCAGTTACTCGACGGTCAGGCACTACGAGCAGTACTTC,CASSYSTVRHYEQYF
many,TRBV7-9,TRBD1,16,TRBJ1-1,TGTGCCAGCAGCTTAGTTGGTGGGACAGCGAACACTGAAGCTTTCTTT,CASSLVGGTANTEAFF
few,TRBV12-3/TRBV12-4,TRBD2,16,TRBJ2-2,TGTGCCAGCAGTTCTAGCGGGGGGGCGGGAACCGGGGAGCTGTTTTTT,CASSSSGGAGTGELFF
-,TRBV12-3/TRBV12-4,TRBD1,15,TRBJ1-2,TGTGCCAGCACCCTCACCGGGACAGGGGGCTATGGCTACACCTTC,CASTLTGTGGYGYTF
many,TRBV30,TRBD1,14,TRBJ1-1,TGTGCCTGGACCCGGACAGGCCTGAACACTGAAGCTTTCTTT,CAWTRTGLNTEAFF
few,TRBV3-1,-,16,TRBJ2-1,TGTGCCAGCAGCCAAGAGCACGCTCCTGGCTACAATGAGCAGTTCTTC,CASSQEHAPGYNEQFF
many,TRBV27,-,14,TRBJ2-1,TGTGCCAGCAGTTTAGGAAATTCCTACAATGAGCAGTTCTTC,CASSLGNSYNEQFF
many,TRBV30,-,13,TRBJ1-2,TGTGCCTGGAGTGTGCAGGGTGCCTATGGCTACACCTTC,CAWSVQGAYGYTF
few,TRBV4-3,-,16,TRBJ2-2,TGCGCCAGCAGCCCCCGCGGGGTAGACTACACCGGGGAGCTGTTTTTT,CASSPRGVDYTGELFF
few,TRBV19,-,15,TRBJ1-5,TGTGCCAGTAGTATGACGGAGTATAGCAATCAGCCCCAGCATTTT,CASSMTEYSNQPQHF
many,TRBV5-1,TRBD2,13,TRBJ2-7,TGCGCCAGCAGCTGGGGAGGGTATCACGAGCAGTACTTC,CASSWGGYHEQYF
-,TRBV28,TRBD1,13,TRBJ1-5,TGTGCCAGCCTGGGACAGGGAAATCAGCCCCAGCATTTT,CASLGQGNQPQHF
many,TRBV9,-,14,TRBJ2-3,TGTGCCAGCAGCGTAGCTACCGGACTAGATACGCAGTATTTT,CASSVATGLDTQYF
many,TRBV10-1,-,18,TRBJ1-1,TGCGCCAGCAGTGAGTCCGATCCGGGGGAATTGCGAGACACTGAAGCTTTCTTT,CASSESDPGELRDTEAFF
many,TRBV7-6,-,15,TRBJ2-1,TGTGCCAGCAGCACCGAGAGTGAGTCCTACAATGAGCAGTTCTTC,CASSTESESYNEQFF
many,TRBV6-1,-,15,TRBJ1-3,TGTGCCAGCAGCGCAACAGGGTACTCTGGAAACACCATATATTTT,CASSATGYSGNTIYF
many,TRBV11-2,TRBD1,15,TRBJ2-1,TGTGCCAGCAGCTTCGGACAGGGTACCTACAATGAGCAGTTCTTC,CASSFGQGTYNEQFF
many,TRBV29-1,-,11,TRBJ2-7,TGCAGCGTCGGGACCGACTACGAGCAGTACTTC,CSVGTDYEQYF
many,TRBV27,TRBD1,15,TRBJ1-2,TGTGCCAGCAGACAAACCTGGGGACAGGGCGCTGGCTACACCTTC,CASRQTWGQGAGYTF
many,TRBV7-6,TRBD2,15,TRBJ2-7,TGTGCCAGCAGCTTACTAGCGGACTATTCGTACGAGCAGTACTTC,CASSLLADYSYEQYF
many,TRBV12-3/TRBV12-4,TRBD2,15,TRBJ2-3,TGTGCCAGCAGTCCGGGGGGAGGTCACACAGATACGCAGTATTTT,CASSPGGGHTDTQYF
many,TRBV6-5,-,13,TRBJ2-5,TGTGCCAGCAGTTACCGGGCGGTCGAGACCCAGTACTTC,CASSYRAVETQYF
-,TRBV5-1,-,15,TRBJ1-2,TGCGCCAGCAGCCCTGACCTATCGGCCACCTATGGCTACACCTTC,CASSPDLSATYGYTF
few,TRBV7-9,-,17,TRBJ1-6,TGTGCCAGCAGCTTAGCGATAGGCAGCTCCTATAATTCACCCCTCCACTTT,CASSLAIGSSYNSPLHF
few,TRBV30,-,11,TRBJ2-7,TGTGCCTGGAGTGACTTCTACGAGCAGTACTTC,CAWSDFYEQYF
-,TRBV19,-,14,TRBJ1-1,TGTGCCAGTAGTGACCCGGCAGGTTTTATGTTGGCTTTCTTT,CASSDPAGFMLAFF
few,TRBV24-1,-,18,TRBJ2-1,TGTGCCACCAGTGACCGGGGAGTAGACTCATCCGCCCTCAATGAGCAGTTCTTC,CATSDRGVDSSALNEQFF
few,TRBV6-1,-,11,TRBJ1-5,TGTGCCAGCAGTGAGGAGGGGCCAGGGCATTTT,CASSEEGPGHF
many,TRBV18,-,14,TRBJ1-1,TGTGCCAGCTCACAAAGAGACTCGAACACTGAAGCTTTCTTT,CASSQRDSNTEAFF
many,TRBV5-1,-,15,TRBJ2-7,TGCGCCAGCAGCCTGGATTTATCATCGTCCTACGAGCAGTACTTC,CASSLDLSSSYEQYF
-,TRBV10-3,-,14,TRBJ2-1,TGTGCCATCAGTGCTCAGCCGTCCTACAATGAGCAGTTCTTC,CAISAQPSYNEQFF
-,TRBV19,TRBD2,12,TRBJ2-5,TGTGCCGCGGGGAGGGGACAAGAGACCCAGTACTTC,CAAGRGQETQYF
-,TRBV4-1,-,13,TRBJ1-1,TGCGCCAGCAGCCAACTGACAGAGCTTGAAGCTTTCTTT,CASSQLTELEAFF
few,TRBV20-1,TRBD1,12,TRBJ1-2,TGCAGTGCTAGAGATACAGGGGGGGGCTACACCTTC,CSARDTGGGYTF
many,TRBV6-2/TRBV6-3,-,13,TRBJ2-7,TGTGCCAGCAGCTTCTACCTCCTCTATGAGCAGTACTTC,CASSFYLLYEQYF
-,TRBV4-1,-,15,TRBJ1-1,TGCGCCAGCAGCCTACAAATCGGCGGTGGCACTGAAGCTTTCTTT,CASSLQIGGGTEAFF
many,TRBV5-1,-,15,TRBJ2-7,TGCGCCAGCAGCTTGAGTTCAGGGGAAACCTACGAGCAGTACTTC,CASSLSSGETYEQYF
many,TRBV30,TRBD1,14,TRBJ2-7,TGTGCCTGGAGTGTAGGGGACAGGGTCGGCGAGCAGTACTTC,CAWSVGDRVGEQYF
many,TRBV7-8,TRBD1,13,TRBJ2-7,TGTGCCAGCACCCGGGACAGAAACTACGAGCAGTACTTC,CASTRDRNYEQYF